This T cell receptor (beta chain) was recorded in a study of T-cell memory formation after mild COVID-19 (dated by TCRdb to 2020 to 2023). Regarding the research as a whole: TCR sequence clusters from the two donors were found to be largely donor specific. In a couple of donors, T-cell clones that expanded and contracted after mild COVID-19 were followed by sequencing TCRalpha and TCRbeta repertoires longitudinally. The cohort comprised two young, previously healthy adult volunteers, one female and one male. Points the paper makes about the study in general: Whether the second-wave clones peaking on day 37 were SARS-CoV-2 specific was not confirmed. Some responding clones were detected in pre-infection memory, which suggested that pre-existing cross-reactive memory T cells had joined the SARS-CoV-2 response. Only two mild cases were covered in the study, and larger cohorts including severe cases with pre-infection samples were considered necessary. Contracting CD4+ clones were found mainly in CM and EM memory subsets, while CD8+ clones were enriched in EMRA. From day 15 to 85, contracting clones showed balanced CD4/CD8 phenotypes, whereas a second wave of clones that expanded from day 15 to 37 leaned towards CD4+.

The reads were generated on an Illumina NovaSeq 6000. cDNA libraries for TCRalpha and TCRbeta were prepared by 5'RACE using constant-segment primers, with sample barcodes and unique molecular identifiers added. RNA was extracted from every sample with Trizol reagent. Libraries were amplified in two PCR steps, with a second sample barcode and Illumina TruSeq adapters added in the second step. Libraries were sequenced on an Illumina NovaSeq with 2 x 150 bp paired-end reads. For the original study's pipeline: The reads were demultiplexed and collapsed into UMI-guided consensus sequences using migec v1.2.7. With mixcr v2.1.11, UMI consensuses were aligned to TRA and TRB V and J templates and assembled into clonotypes. Expanded or contracted clonotypes were those called significant by both edgeR and NoisET, with noise models trained on biological replicates. For edgeR calls, a false discovery rate-adjusted p below 0.01 and a log2 fold-change threshold of 1 were applied. As an exploratory analysis of dynamics, max-normalized trajectories of the 1000 most abundant clonotypes were examined by PCA with hierarchical clustering. Separately sequenced CD4+ and CD8+ repertoires were used to assign a CD4 or CD8 phenotype to each responding clone. TCRdb handled the public reads itself, with Q25 trimming in fastp and clone calling in MiXCR, and kept productive beta chains. Rows are unified per CDR3 protein, each entry keeping the most common DNA and genes. TCRdb, not the authors, supplied the V and J calls. For this sample the table gives 500,000 to 650,000 distinct CDR3 sequences, of which 20% to 25% were detected only once. Around 8.4% of the sample belongs to the ten largest clones.

Ficoll-Paque density gradient centrifugation was the method used to isolate PBMCs. A note on this clonotype: What antigen it recognizes has not been identified. One base away there is no much larger clone; base qualities are not given.

The sample taken for sequencing was PBMCs or a T cell subset sorted from them (not recorded which). The origin of this receptor is an adult woman who had mild COVID-19 (a few samples of this study predate the infection). The sample titles of this study are shuffled in the database, so cell type and time point are left out; the donor was told from shared clones.

CDR3 protein: CASSRLAAATYEQYF. The base sequence is TGTGCCAGCAGCCGTCTAGCGGCGGCCACCTACGAGCAGTACTTC. The sequence is built from TRBV7-6 and TRBJ2-7; 7 central nucleotides agree with TRBD2. V is pruned by 5 bases and J by 2 bases, leaving 9 bases of the junction without a gene match. The CDR3 runs 15 amino acids, cysteine and phenylalanine included. Left in the record is the CDR3 DNA by itself, 45 bases read in frame from the first base. The germline V gene specifies SGHVS as CDR1 and FNYEAQ as CDR2.